A selection of T cell receptor beta chains follows, all from one sample in a study of blood T cells in healthy people across ages. Each CDR3 protein is one row after TCRdb ran MiXCR on the 5' RACE reads. The sample yields about 630,000 distinct CDR3 sequences, approximately 21% seen once. Sequencing was carried out using blood. The receptors were sampled from a man in his 70s in good health. CDR3s include the opening cysteine and the closing phenylalanine or tryptophan. The order of the fields is J gene, V gene, CDR3 protein.

J gene: TRBJ2-2
V gene: TRBV10-3
CDR3 protein: CAISESTGVYGTGELFF

J gene: TRBJ1-5
V gene: TRBV2
CDR3 protein: CASSAEPSQPQHF

J gene: TRBJ2-1
V gene: TRBV7-2
CDR3 protein: CASSLSGTPLRKQFF

J gene: TRBJ2-4
V gene: TRBV5-1
CDR3 protein: CASSWGNIQYF

J gene: -
V gene: TRBV3-1
CDR3 protein: CASSQARGLGETQYF

J gene: TRBJ2-7
V gene: TRBV25-1
CDR3 protein: CASTQGALDEQYF

J gene: TRBJ2-1
V gene: TRBV7-9
CDR3 protein: CASSRTRTEQFF

J gene: TRBJ2-5
V gene: TRBV20-1
CDR3 protein: CSARDRAGGPNERFF

J gene: TRBJ2-3
V gene: TRBV12-3/TRBV12-4
CDR3 protein: CASSLQASGTDTQYF

J gene: -
V gene: TRBV12-3/TRBV12-4
CDR3 protein: CASSDGSIHEQYF

J gene: TRBJ2-3
V gene: TRBV29-1
CDR3 protein: CSVVRTLTDTQYF

J gene: TRBJ2-3
V gene: TRBV10-1
CDR3 protein: CASSEALSSTDTQYF

J gene: TRBJ2-3
V gene: TRBV7-9
CDR3 protein: CASSLAGGSTDTQYF

J gene: TRBJ2-5
V gene: TRBV5-1
CDR3 protein: CASSLAGQGEETQYF

J gene: TRBJ1-1
V gene: TRBV29-1
CDR3 protein: CSVLTGGKAAFF

J gene: TRBJ2-7
V gene: TRBV12-5
CDR3 protein: CASGLGLAGAYEQYF

J gene: TRBJ2-7
V gene: TRBV7-2
CDR3 protein: CASSVRDSGRVPYEQYF

J gene: TRBJ2-5
V gene: TRBV24-1
CDR3 protein: CATSDFTGGQETQYF

J gene: TRBJ2-1
V gene: TRBV19
CDR3 protein: CASQAGLYNEQFF

J gene: -
V gene: TRBV27
CDR3 protein: CASSFKGQGFYEQYF

J gene: TRBJ2-7
V gene: TRBV21-1
CDR3 protein: CASPGTSVPQTSYEQYF

J gene: -
V gene: TRBV27
CDR3 protein: CASSSFGLAEYNEQFF

J gene: TRBJ2-5
V gene: TRBV7-2
CDR3 protein: CASSLLVSGRGETQYF

J gene: TRBJ2-1
V gene: TRBV10-3
CDR3 protein: CATSDFKETVAYNEQFF

J gene: TRBJ2-7
V gene: TRBV29-1
CDR3 protein: CSARTEFGYEQYF

J gene: TRBJ2-4
V gene: TRBV29-1
CDR3 protein: CSVADSLAKNIQYF

J gene: TRBJ2-4
V gene: TRBV4-3
CDR3 protein: CASSQEYQGSAYLAKNIQYF

J gene: TRBJ2-3
V gene: TRBV7-9
CDR3 protein: CASSGGQGVRTDTQYF

J gene: TRBJ2-5
V gene: TRBV6-6
CDR3 protein: CASSYSNYRGQETQYF

J gene: TRBJ2-1
V gene: TRBV10-2
CDR3 protein: CASRGSRTDNEQFF

J gene: TRBJ2-2
V gene: TRBV9
CDR3 protein: CASSVGGGPSTGGLFF

J gene: TRBJ2-3
V gene: TRBV18
CDR3 protein: CASSPLGLAGETDTQYF

J gene: TRBJ1-1
V gene: TRBV4-1
CDR3 protein: CASSPAGAWNTEAFF

J gene: TRBJ2-7
V gene: TRBV20-1
CDR3 protein: CSAREAYEQYF

J gene: TRBJ1-5
V gene: TRBV20-1
CDR3 protein: CSASVSGTGNQPQHF

J gene: -
V gene: TRBV3-1
CDR3 protein: CASSQVTSGRANEQFF

J gene: TRBJ2-5
V gene: TRBV5-1
CDR3 protein: CASSLASGSFETQYF

J gene: TRBJ2-1
V gene: TRBV11-2
CDR3 protein: CASSLVGPGAYNEQFF